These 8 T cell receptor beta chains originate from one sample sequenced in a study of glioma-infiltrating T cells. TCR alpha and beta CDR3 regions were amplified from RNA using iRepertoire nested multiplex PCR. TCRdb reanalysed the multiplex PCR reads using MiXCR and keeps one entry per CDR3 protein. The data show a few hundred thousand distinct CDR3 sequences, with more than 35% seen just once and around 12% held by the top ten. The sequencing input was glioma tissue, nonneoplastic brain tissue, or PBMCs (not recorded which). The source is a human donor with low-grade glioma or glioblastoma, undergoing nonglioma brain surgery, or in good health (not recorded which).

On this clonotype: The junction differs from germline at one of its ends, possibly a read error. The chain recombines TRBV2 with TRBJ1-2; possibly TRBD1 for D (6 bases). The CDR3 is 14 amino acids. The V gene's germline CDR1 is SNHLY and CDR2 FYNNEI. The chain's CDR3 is CARRASGTPYGYTF. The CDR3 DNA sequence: TGTGCCCGCAGAGCGTCCGGGACACCTTATGGCTACACCTTC.

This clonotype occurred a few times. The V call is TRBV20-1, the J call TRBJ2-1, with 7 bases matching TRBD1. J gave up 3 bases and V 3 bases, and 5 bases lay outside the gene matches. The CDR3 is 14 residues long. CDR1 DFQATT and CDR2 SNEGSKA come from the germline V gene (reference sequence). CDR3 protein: CSASVRQGYNEQFF. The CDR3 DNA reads TGCAGTGCTAGTGTGAGACAGGGCTACAATGAGCAGTTCTTC.

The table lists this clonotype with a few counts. DNA for the CDR3: TGTGCCAGCAGTTTACACAACCAACCTACGGAGCAGTACTTC. It yields the protein CASSLHNQPTEQYF. The chain employs TRBV28 and TRBJ2-7; D is ambiguous. Per germline, CDR1 MDHEN and CDR2 SYDVKM. The CDR3 consists of 14 residues. Trimming removed 2 bases from V and 7 bases from J, with 15 bases in between.

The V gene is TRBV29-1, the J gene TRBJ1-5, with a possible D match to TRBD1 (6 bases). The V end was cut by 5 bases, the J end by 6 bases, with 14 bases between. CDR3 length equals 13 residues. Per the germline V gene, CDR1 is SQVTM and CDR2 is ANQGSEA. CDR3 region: CSVTGSLSQPQHF. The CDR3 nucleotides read TGCAGCGTTACAGGGAGTTTGAGTCAGCCCCAGCATTTT.

The CDR3 region has the DNA TGCAGTCTCTTGGGGGGACTAGCGGGAGTGAACGAGCAGTACTTC. It specifies CSLLGGLAGVNEQYF. The chain is built from TRBV20-1 and TRBJ2-7, with 14 bases lining up with TRBD2. The V segment lost 8 bases and the J segment 5 bases; nucleotides outside the gene matches: 11. Germline CDR1 DFQATT, CDR2 SNEGSKA (reference sequence). This CDR3 comprises 15 residues.

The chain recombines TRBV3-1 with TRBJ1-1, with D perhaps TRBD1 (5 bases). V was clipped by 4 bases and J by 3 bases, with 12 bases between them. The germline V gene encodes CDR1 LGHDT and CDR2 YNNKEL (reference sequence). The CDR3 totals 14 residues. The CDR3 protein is CASSLSGEDTEAFF. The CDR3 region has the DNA TGTGCCAGCAGCCTCTCGGGGGAGGACACTGAAGCTTTCTTT.

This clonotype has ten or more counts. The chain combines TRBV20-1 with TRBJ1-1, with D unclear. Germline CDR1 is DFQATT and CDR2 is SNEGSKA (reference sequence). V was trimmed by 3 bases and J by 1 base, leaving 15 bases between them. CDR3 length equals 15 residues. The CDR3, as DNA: TGCAGTGCTAGCTTGGAAGCCGACCCGAACACTGAAGCTTTCTTT. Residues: CSASLEADPNTEAFF.

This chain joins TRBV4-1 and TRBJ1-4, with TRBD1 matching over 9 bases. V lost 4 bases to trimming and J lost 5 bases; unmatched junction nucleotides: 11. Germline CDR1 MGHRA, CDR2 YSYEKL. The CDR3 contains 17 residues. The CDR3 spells CASSLLGTGYRNEKLFF. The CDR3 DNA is TGCGCCAGCAGCCTCCTAGGGACAGGGTATCGGAATGAAAAACTGTTTTTT.